This record covers a single TCR beta chain. Antigen specificity is unknown. This entry comes from a study of T-cell memory formation after mild COVID-19. Study conclusions and caveats: The appearance of some responding clones in pre-infection memory suggested that cross-reactive memory joined.

TCRdb redid the calling of the 5' RACE reads with MiXCR, one entry per CDR3 protein. The table lists just under 550,000 distinct CDR3 sequences, roughly 22% of them singletons, with approximately 12% in the top ten. Source material: PBMCs or a T cell subset sorted from them (not recorded which). The sequence was collected from an adult woman who had mild COVID-19 (a few samples of this study predate the infection). Cell type and time point are not known.

CDR3 sequence (DNA): TGTGCCAGCAGATTCCGGGGGGGCTTTGACGGGGAGCTGTTTTTT. It specifies CASRFRGGFDGELFF. J is TRBJ2-2 and V is TRBV6-2 or TRBV6-3; TRBD2 matches 8 bases. V dropped 6 bases and J dropped 7; count of bases not matched to a gene: 10. CDR3 length equals 15 residues. Germline V gene lookup returns CDR1 MNHEY and CDR2 SVGEGT.